Below are 13 T cell receptor beta chains sequenced from a single sample in a study of T cell responses to AZD1222 COVID-19 vaccine. The protocol was immunoSEQ multiplex PCR, while the TCRdb copy is restricted to in-frame clones and leaves out a portion. This sample has 75,000 to 85,000 clones; about 83% occur once, and the top ten carry 9.5% to 13%. Sample: peripheral blood, taken 28 days after the second AZD1222 dose. The receptors stem from an adult who received the AZD1222 COVID-19 vaccine.

The chain recombines TRBV27 with TRBJ2-1; D might be TRBD1 (6 bases). The germline gives CDR1 MNHEY, CDR2 SMNVEV (reference sequence). This CDR3 has 15 residues. Trimming took off 5 bases at V and 2 bases at J, with 13 bases between the two ends. The chain's CDR3 is CASSGTLRTYNEQFF. The CDR3 DNA reads as TGTGCCAGCAGTGGGACACTTAGGACCTACAATGAGCAGTTCTTC.

The chain is built from TRBV11-3 and TRBJ2-1, with TRBD1 identical over 8 bases. The J segment lost 10 bases and the V segment lost 1 base, leaving 9 bases of the junction unmatched. Germline-derived CDR1 and CDR2 are SGHNT and YENEEA. CDR3 size: 15 residues. The CDR3 protein is CASSLGDRYGWEQFF. DNA of the CDR3: TGTGCCAGCAGCTTAGGGGACAGGTACGGATGGGAGCAGTTCTTC.

The V call is TRBV19, the J call TRBJ2-7; D gene uncertain. Germline CDR1 LNHDA, CDR2 SQIVND (reference sequence). This CDR3 contains 16 residues. With 0 bases removed from V and 2 bases from J, the gap between germline ends came to 14 bases. As DNA, the CDR3 is TGTGCCAGTAGTATAGAACATAGTATGGGTCCCTACGAGCAGTACTTC. Residues: CASSIEHSMGPYEQYF.

The rearrangement uses TRBV5-1 and TRBJ1-4; 7 bases match TRBD1. The CDR3 has 14 amino acids. V gave up 5 bases and J gave up 6 bases; unmatched junction bases: 7. The germline CDR1 and CDR2 sequences are SGHRS and YFSETQ. The CDR3 spells CASRKQGRDEKLFF. For the CDR3, the DNA is TGCGCCAGCAGGAAACAGGGGCGGGATGAAAAACTGTTTTTT.

The chain carries TRBV2 and TRBJ1-2; D remains unclear. Germline assignment: CDR1 SNHLY and CDR2 FYNNEI. V was shortened by 3 bases and J by 1 base, with 6 bases between the two germline ends. The CDR3 runs 13 residues. The CDR3, as DNA: TGTGCCAGCAGTGACCGATTTAACTATGGCTACACCTTC. Its translation is CASSDRFNYGYTF.

Worth noting for this clone: The identical CDR3 is also encoded by other nucleotide sequences in the sample. This chain joins TRBV7-9 and TRBJ1-1; D remains ambiguous. The CDR3 extends over 11 amino acids. CDR1 and CDR2 from the germline V gene are SEHNR and FQNEAQ (reference sequence). The V gene lost 6 bases and the J gene lost 0 bases, with 2 bases spanning the gap. CDR3 in DNA: TGTGCCAGCAGTTTGAACACTGAAGCTTTCTTT. Its translation is CASSLNTEAFF.

Points on this clone: Other DNA sequences in this sample translate to the same CDR3. The chain uses TRBV7-9 and TRBJ1-5, with D hard to call. The CDR3 is made up of 13 amino acids. The germline V and J ends were trimmed by 2 bases and 2 bases, with 4 bases remaining between them. In germline, CDR1 is SEHNR, CDR2 FQNEAQ (reference sequence). CDR3 DNA sequence: TGTGCCAGCAGCTTAAGCGGCAATCAGCCCCAGCATTTT. It encodes CASSLSGNQPQHF.

V and J are TRBV9 and TRBJ2-3; D is possibly TRBD1 (6 bases). Trimming removed 0 bases from V and 4 bases from J, with 12 bases in between. The V gene's germline CDR1 is SGDLS and CDR2 YYNGEE. The CDR3 spans 15 residues. CDR3 residues: CASSVGAQGSDTQYF. The CDR3 DNA sequence: TGTGCCAGCAGCGTAGGGGCACAGGGTTCAGATACGCAGTATTTT.

The gene calls are TRBV4-3 and TRBJ1-1, with a possible D match to TRBD1 (5 bases). The germline V and J ends were trimmed by 0 bases and 3 bases, with 17 bases remaining between them. Germline CDR1 is LGHNA and CDR2 is YSLEER. The CDR3 length is 17 residues. The CDR3 DNA sequence: TGCGCCAGCAGCCAAGATCAAAATGGGGCGGGTGACACTGAAGCTTTCTTT. Encoded protein: CASSQDQNGAGDTEAFF.

The V call is TRBV7-8, the J call TRBJ2-7; D gene unclear. V shed 5 bases and J shed 2 bases, with 7 bases lying between them. This CDR3 region has 12 residues. In germline, CDR1 is SGHVS, CDR2 FQNEAQ. This CDR3 is CASSPHTYEQYF. Written as DNA, the CDR3 is TGTGCCAGCAGCCCTCATACCTACGAGCAGTACTTC.

The genes are TRBV7-2 and TRBJ1-2; TRBD1 aligns across 11 bases. The CDR3 spans 15 residues. J was trimmed by 2 bases and V by 4 bases; bases with no gene match: 3. Germline CDR1 reads SGHTA; CDR2 reads FQGNSA. DNA for the CDR3: TGTGCCAGCAGCTCCCGGACAGGGGGCAACTATGGCTACACCTTC. Its protein product is CASSSRTGGNYGYTF.

The sample holds one count of this clone. The CDR3 sequence is CATSRDGGAFYEQYF. The CDR3 DNA reads as TGTGCCACCAGCAGAGATGGGGGGGCGTTCTACGAGCAGTACTTC. This sequence joins TRBV15 and TRBJ2-7; a weak D match, TRBD2 (7 bases). Germline V gene data show CDR1 as LNHNV and CDR2 as YYDKDF (reference sequence). V dropped 0 bases and J dropped 3 bases, with 12 bases sitting between them. The CDR3 loop spans 15 amino acids. Variable domain in full (rest from reference TRBV15 and TRBJ2-7): DAMVIQNPRYQVTQFGKPVTLSCSQTLNHNVMYWYQQKSSQAPKLLFHYYDKDFNNEADTPDNFQSRRPNTSFCFLDIRSPGLGDTAMYLCATSRDGGAFYEQYFGPGTRLTVT.

V usage is TRBV10-3 and J usage is TRBJ1-5; 11 positions match TRBD1. Per the germline V gene, CDR1 is ENHRY and CDR2 is SYGVKD. V dropped 6 bases and J dropped 2; count of bases not matched to a gene: 0. The CDR3 consists of 14 residues. Here the CDR3 DNA reads TGTGCCATCAGGGGACAGGGGGGCAATCAGCCCCAGCATTTT. Translation gives CAIRGQGGNQPQHF.